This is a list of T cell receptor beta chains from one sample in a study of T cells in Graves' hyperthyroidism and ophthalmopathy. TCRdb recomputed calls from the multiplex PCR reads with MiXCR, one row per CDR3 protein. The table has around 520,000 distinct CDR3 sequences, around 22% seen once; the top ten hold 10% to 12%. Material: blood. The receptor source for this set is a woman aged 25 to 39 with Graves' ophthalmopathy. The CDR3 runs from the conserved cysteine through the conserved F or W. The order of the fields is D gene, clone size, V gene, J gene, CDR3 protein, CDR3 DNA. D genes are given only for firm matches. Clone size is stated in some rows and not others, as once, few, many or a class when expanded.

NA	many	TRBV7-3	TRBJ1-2	CASSQNHGSGPYGYTF	TGTGCCAGCAGCCAAAACCATGGTTCAGGCCCCTATGGCTACACCTTC
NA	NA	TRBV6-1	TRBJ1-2	CASSEGRGSNYGYTF	TGTGCCAGCAGTGAGGGAAGGGGATCTAACTATGGCTACACCTTC
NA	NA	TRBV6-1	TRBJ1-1	CASSVGGMTEAFF	TGTGCCAGCAGTGTTGGGGGGATGACTGAAGCTTTCTTT
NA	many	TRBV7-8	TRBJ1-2	CASSSGTDIYGYTF	TGTGCCAGCAGCTCAGGGACGGATATCTATGGCTACACCTTC
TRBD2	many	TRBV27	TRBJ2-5	CASRPLTSGEETQYF	TGTGCCAGCAGACCACTCACTAGCGGGGAAGAGACCCAGTACTTC
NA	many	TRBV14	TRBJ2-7	CASSQWRGSSYEQYF	TGTGCCAGCAGCCAATGGCGGGGTAGCTCCTACGAGCAGTACTTC
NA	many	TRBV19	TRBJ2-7	CASSTATGAYEQYF	TGTGCCAGTAGTACCGCAACAGGAGCCTACGAGCAGTACTTC
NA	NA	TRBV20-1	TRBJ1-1	CSAKAVRNTEAFF	TGCAGTGCTAAGGCGGTACGGAACACTGAAGCTTTCTTT
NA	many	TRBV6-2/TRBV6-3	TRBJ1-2	CASSPRVHGYTF	TGTGCCAGCAGCCCGCGGGTCCATGGCTACACCTTC
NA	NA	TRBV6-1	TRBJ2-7	CASSEASGVSYEQYF	TGTGCCAGCAGTGAAGCATCGGGCGTGTCCTACGAGCAGTACTTC
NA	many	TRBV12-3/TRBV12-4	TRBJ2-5	CASSPLLSSRQETQYF	TGTGCCAGCAGTCCCCTGCTAAGCAGCCGACAAGAGACCCAGTACTTC
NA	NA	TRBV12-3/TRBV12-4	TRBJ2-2	CASSSTGIGELFF	TGTGCCAGCAGTTCCACGGGAATCGGGGAGCTGTTTTTT
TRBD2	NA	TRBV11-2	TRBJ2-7	CASSLLRTSGITPYEQYF	TGTGCCAGCAGCTTACTCCGGACTAGCGGGATAACCCCCTACGAGCAGTACTTC
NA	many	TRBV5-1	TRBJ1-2	CASSINYGQFGYTF	TGCGCCAGCAGCATTAACTACGGACAGTTTGGCTACACCTTC
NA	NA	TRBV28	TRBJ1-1	CASRPEGEENTEAFF	TGTGCCAGCAGACCCGAGGGCGAGGAGAACACTGAAGCTTTCTTT
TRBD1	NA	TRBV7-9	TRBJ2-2	CASSLTGLGTGELFF	TGTGCCAGCAGCCTGACAGGGTTGGGCACCGGGGAGCTGTTTTTT
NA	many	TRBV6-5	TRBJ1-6	CASSPRQANNSPLHF	TGTGCCAGCAGTCCCCGACAGGCTAATAATTCACCCCTCCACTTT
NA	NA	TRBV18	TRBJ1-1	CASSPAMGASEAFF	TGTGCCAGCTCACCGGCTATGGGGGCGAGTGAAGCTTTCTTT
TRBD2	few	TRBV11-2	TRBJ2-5	CASSTGVAGGLTGAQYF	TGTGCCAGCAGCACCGGCGTCGCGGGAGGCCTCACTGGGGCCCAGTACTTC
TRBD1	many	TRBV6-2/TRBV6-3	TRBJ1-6	CASSPRTGGNNSPLHF	TGTGCCAGCAGTCCACGGACAGGGGGAAACAATTCACCCCTCCACTTT
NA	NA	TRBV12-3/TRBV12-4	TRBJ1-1	CASSPEKYSRDTEAFF	TGTGCCAGCAGTCCCGAAAAGTACAGCCGGGACACTGAAGCTTTCTTT
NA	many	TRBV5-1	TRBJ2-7	CASRLGTYEQYF	TGCGCCAGCAGACTTGGAACCTACGAGCAGTACTTC
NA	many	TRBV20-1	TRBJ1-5	CSAYGNAIAHQPQHF	TGCAGTGCTTATGGTAACGCAATCGCACATCAGCCCCAGCATTTT
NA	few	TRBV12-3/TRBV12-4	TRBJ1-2	CASSDSSLNYGYTF	TGTGCCAGCTCCGACAGCTCACTTAACTATGGCTACACCTTC
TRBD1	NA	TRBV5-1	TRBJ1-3	CASSIDSTGASGNTIYF	TGCGCCAGCAGCATAGATAGCACAGGGGCTTCTGGAAACACCATATATTTT
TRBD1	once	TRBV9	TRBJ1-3	CASSPLDRVSSGNTIYF	TGTGCCAGCAGCCCCCTCGACAGGGTGAGCTCTGGAAACACCATATATTTT
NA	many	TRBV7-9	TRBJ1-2	CASSLDSGYGYTF	TGTGCCAGCAGCTTAGATAGCGGCTATGGCTACACCTTC
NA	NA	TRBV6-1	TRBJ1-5	CASSGRARGNQPQHF	TGTGCCAGCAGTGGACGGGCGCGAGGCAATCAGCCCCAGCATTTT
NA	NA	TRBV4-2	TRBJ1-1	CASSQERGWTEAFF	TGTGCCAGCAGCCAAGAAAGGGGTTGGACTGAAGCTTTCTTT